This TCR beta chain derives from a study of shared clonotypes between healthy human individuals. Germline V lookup: CDR1 GTSNPN, CDR2 SVGIG (reference sequence). This CDR3 has 12 residues. Trimming stripped 5 bases from V and 6 bases from J, with 10 bases between. The data were produced by immunoSEQ multiplex PCR, yet TCRdb's version contains in-frame clones alone and is incomplete. The table has over 950,000 clones, 60% to 85% seen once. The sequence came from a man younger than 35 in good health. Some clones in this sample may be carry-over from other donors' samples. This chain joins TRBV30 and TRBJ2-2, with a weak D call TRBD1 (5 bases). What was sequenced was memory CD4+ T cells from PBMCs. As for subset: CD45RA-negative fraction. CDR3 residues: CAWDLGAGELFF. CDR3 coding DNA: TGTGCCTGGGACCTAGGGGCCGGGGAGCTGTTTTTT.